The 8 T cell receptor beta chains listed next were all sequenced from one sample in a study of CD8 T cells in Susac syndrome. The RNA input was roughly 0.5 to 1 ug, and it was reverse transcribed with random hexamers. TCRdb re-derived calls from the immunoSEQ multiplex PCR reads in MiXCR, one entry per CDR3 protein. The profile covers approximately 110,000 distinct CDR3 sequences, with 95% to 98% appearing a single time and 0.096% taken by the ten largest. The sample was CD4+ T cells from PBMCs. All receptors derive from a human donor in good health.

The gene calls are TRBV7-2 and TRBJ2-5, with D maybe TRBD2 (6 bases). The CDR3 has 14 amino acids. V was clipped by 3 bases and J by 3 bases, with 11 bases between them. The germline gives CDR1 SGHTA, CDR2 FQGNSA. The CDR3 sequence is CASSLSGGEETQYF. CDR3 DNA sequence: TGTGCCAGCAGCTTGTCCGGGGGAGAAGAGACCCAGTACTTC. Using reference TRBV7-2 and TRBJ2-5 for the parts outside the CDR3, the full variable domain is GAGVSQSPSNKVTEKGKDVELRCDPISGHTALYWYRQSLGQGLEFLIYFQGNSAPDKSGLPSDRFSAERTGGSVSTLTIQRTQQEDSAVYLCASSLSGGEETQYFGPGTRLLVL.

This clonotype was seen a handful of times. The V call is TRBV2, the J call TRBJ1-5, with 8 bases that match TRBD1. The ends lost 8 bases at V and 0 bases at J; junction bases unmatched: 3. The CDR3 contains 14 residues. The germline V gene encodes CDR1 SNHLY and CDR2 FYNNEI. The CDR3 DNA sequence: TGTGCCAGCTCGGACAGGGTTAGCAATCAGCCCCAGCATTTT. Translation: CASSDRVSNQPQHF.

V usage is TRBV30 and J usage is TRBJ2-5, with 8 nucleotides matching TRBD1. The CDR3 is 16 residues long. Trimming cost V 0 bases and J 2 bases; bases outside gene matches: 8. Per the germline V gene, CDR1 is GTSNPN and CDR2 is SVGIG (reference sequence). CDR3 in DNA: TGTGCCTGGAGTGTTCTAAGACAGGGGTATCAAGAGACCCAGTACTTC. It encodes CAWSVLRQGYQETQYF. Complete variable domain (other parts from reference TRBV30 and TRBJ2-5): SQTIHQWPATLVQPVGSPLSLECTVEGTSNPNLYWYRQAAGRGLQLLFYSVGIGQISSEVPQNLSASRPQDRQFILSSKKLLLSDSGFYLCAWSVLRQGYQETQYFGPGTRLLVL.

This chain uses TRBV2 with TRBJ2-7; 9 positions agree with TRBD1. The CDR3 is made up of 15 amino acids. V lost 8 bases, J lost 1 base, and 9 bases stayed unmatched. Germline V gives CDR1 SNHLY, CDR2 FYNNEI. The CDR3 region has the DNA TGTGCCAGCGCCCGACAGGGGGGGTCTTCCTACGAGCAGTACTTC. Its protein is CASARQGGSSYEQYF.

This chain links TRBV6-2 or TRBV6-3 with TRBJ2-1; 8 bases line up with TRBD1. The germline CDR1 and CDR2 sequences are MNHEY and SVGEGT. With V trimmed by 4 bases and J by 7 bases, 9 bases remained unmatched. This CDR3 contains 15 residues. CDR3 amino acids: CASSSWQGAENEQFF. The CDR3 bases are TGTGCCAGCAGTTCGTGGCAGGGGGCGGAGAATGAGCAGTTCTTC.

The chain joins TRBV20-1 to TRBJ2-7; TRBD1 matches 7 bases. The CDR3 length is 14 residues. V was pared by 7 bases and J by 1 base, with 10 bases of the junction left unmatched. The germline V gene has CDR1 DFQATT and CDR2 SNEGSKA (reference sequence). The CDR3 reads CSVPTGTTSYEQYF. The CDR3 nucleotides are TGCAGTGTCCCGACAGGGACGACATCCTACGAGCAGTACTTC.

The gene calls are TRBV4-2 and TRBJ1-2; D is undetermined. The V end lost 3 bases, the J end lost 3 bases, and 8 bases lay between the germline ends. CDR1 and CDR2 from the germline V gene are LGHNA and YNFKEQ. This CDR3 contains 13 residues. The CDR3 DNA follows: TGTGCCAGCAGCCACGGTAAGGACTATGGCTACACCTTC. The encoded protein is CASSHGKDYGYTF.

This clonotype was seen once. V gene TRBV6-2 or TRBV6-3 combines with J gene TRBJ2-6; 7 bases map to TRBD1. The V and J ends lost 6 bases and 4 bases, in that order; junction bases with no gene match: 3. Germline lookup yields CDR1 MNHEY and CDR2 SVGEGT. This CDR3 comprises 14 residues. The CDR3 nucleotides are TGTGCCAGCAGCGACAGGGCCGGGGCCAACGTCCTGACTTTC. It yields the protein CASSDRAGANVLTF.